This T cell receptor (beta chain) was retrieved from a study of blood T cell repertoires in COVID-19. Participants in the exposed group had met a COVID-19 case in the 2 weeks before joining the study. Libraries were prepared by immunoSEQ multiplex PCR; TCRdb keeps only in-frame clonotypes and omits some of them. The sample holds about 350,000 clones, 88% seen once. The length of the CDR3 is 12 residues. Looked up from germline, CDR1 is MNHEY and CDR2 is SVGAGI. Trimming pared 5 bases from V and 6 bases from J, leaving 9 bases between. This clone was detected once. Sequencing used PBMCs or T cells enriched from blood (not recorded which). The chain links TRBV6-5 to TRBJ2-3; D uncertain. This clonotype originated in a woman in her 30s who had been exposed to COVID-19. The CDR3 DNA reads TGTGCCAGCAGTCCTGACGGGGATACGCAGTATTTT. Protein: CASSPDGDTQYF.